The TCR beta chain described here comes from a study of blood T cells in healthy people across ages. The V and J ends lost 3 bases and 0 bases, in that order; junction bases with no gene match: 12. Germline lookup yields CDR1 SGHRS and CDR2 YFSETQ. The CDR3 has 19 residues. The authors ran a second PCR of about 6 to 12 cycles using a sample-barcoded 5' primer and a J-beta primer mix. MiXCR was run by TCRdb on the 5' RACE reads, yielding one entry per CDR3 protein. The sample includes some 900,000 distinct CDR3 sequences, roughly 26% of them seen just once. The gene calls are TRBV5-1 and TRBJ2-3; 11 bases are shared with TRBD2. The receptor was derived from an elderly woman in good health. Sequenced input: blood. This chain's CDR3 is CASSSVPSGGRTSTDTQYF. The CDR3 bases are TGCGCCAGCAGCTCGGTCCCTAGCGGGGGGCGGACTAGCACAGATACGCAGTATTTT.